Following are 32 T cell receptor beta chains from one sample sequenced in a study of T cell repertoires in cytomegalovirus infection. TCRdb processed the reads anew with MiXCR; each CDR3 protein has one entry. There are under 300,000 distinct CDR3 sequences in the sample; about a sixth occur only once, and roughly 45% lies in the top ten. The source material was CD8+ T cells from PBMCs. The receptors stem from a human donor in good health (CMV status not recorded). Some clones in this sample may be carry-over from other donors' samples.

J is TRBJ1-5 and V is TRBV6-2 or TRBV6-3; the match to TRBD1 covers 8 bases. This CDR3 comprises 14 residues. Germline CDR1 and CDR2: MNHEY and SVGEGT. Germline trimming cut 4 bases from V and 5 bases from J; bases unmatched to any gene: 4. The CDR3 loop is CASSFGTGDQPQHF. The CDR3, as DNA: TGTGCCAGCAGTTTCGGGACAGGAGATCAGCCCCAGCATTTT.

This clonotype was counted a single time. The CDR3 nucleotides read TGTGCCAGCGGAGGACTAGCGGGGCCGGGTGAGCAGTTCTTC. It is translated as CASGGLAGPGEQFF. The chain recombines TRBV27 with TRBJ2-1; 12 bases are shared with TRBD2. In germline, CDR1 is MNHEY, CDR2 SMNVEV (reference sequence). The ends lost 8 bases at V and 9 bases at J; junction bases unmatched: 8. This CDR3 region has 14 residues.

This clonotype was counted many times. The chain has TRBV7-9 and TRBJ1-1, with D hard to call. The V and J ends lost 1 base and 4 bases respectively, with 10 bases between them. Germline CDR1 and CDR2: SEHNR and FQNEAQ (reference sequence). The CDR3 spans 14 residues. The CDR3 bases are TGTGCCAGCAGCTTAGTAAATTTACCCACTGAAGCTTTCTTT. This gives the protein CASSLVNLPTEAFF.

This clonotype was seen repeatedly, ten times or more. V gene TRBV7-8 combines with J gene TRBJ1-2; no definite D call. V shed 1 base and J shed 0 bases, with 15 bases lying between them. The V gene's germline CDR1 is SGHVS and CDR2 FQNEAQ. The CDR3 length is 17 residues. CDR3 residues: CASSLGPTTETNYGYTF. CDR3 in DNA: TGTGCCAGCAGCTTAGGACCGACTACTGAAACTAACTATGGCTACACCTTC. Complete variable domain (other parts from reference TRBV7-8 and TRBJ1-2): GAGVSQSPRYKVAKRGQDVALRCDPISGHVSLFWYQQALGQGPEFLTYFQNEAQLDKSGLPSDRFFAERPEGSVSTLKIQRTQQEDSAVYLCASSLGPTTETNYGYTFGSGTRLTVV.

This clonotype was seen ten or more times. V and J are TRBV7-2 and TRBJ2-3; 7 nucleotides line up with TRBD2. J lost 10 bases, V lost 2 bases, and 9 bases had no gene match. Germline-derived CDR1 and CDR2 are SGHTA and FQGNSA. The CDR3 is 14 amino acids. CDR3 loop: CASSLNLAVDSQYF. The CDR3 DNA follows: TGTGCCAGCAGCTTAAATCTAGCGGTTGATTCGCAGTATTTT.

CDR3 residues: CATSQQTVKEKLFF. In nucleotides, the CDR3 is TGTGCCACCAGCCAACAGACCGTGAAAGAAAAACTGTTTTTT. This rearrangement joins TRBV15 to TRBJ1-4; D gene unclear. V was pared by 5 bases and J by 8 bases, with 15 bases between. This CDR3 spans 14 amino acids. Germline CDR1 is LNHNV and CDR2 is YYDKDF (reference sequence). The full variable domain, its missing parts supplied by reference TRBV15 and TRBJ1-4, is DAMVIQNPRYQVTQFGKPVTLSCSQTLNHNVMYWYQQKSSQAPKLLFHYYDKDFNNEADTPDNFQSRRPNTSFCFLDIRSPGLGDTAMYLCATSQQTVKEKLFFGSGTQLSVL.

The gene calls are TRBV28 and TRBJ1-4; 11 nucleotides align to TRBD1. The V and J ends lost 6 bases and 7 bases, in that order; junction bases with no gene match: 7. CDR1 is MDHEN, CDR2 SYDVKM, per germline. The CDR3 runs 15 residues. CDR3 residues: CASSPLDRGPEKLFF. The DNA for the CDR3 is TGTGCCAGCAGCCCCTTGGACAGGGGGCCTGAAAAACTGTTTTTT. The variable domain in full, with the rest retrieved from reference TRBV28 and TRBJ1-4, is DVKVTQSSRYLVKRTGEKVFLECVQDMDHENMFWYRQDPGLGLRLIYFSYDVKMKEKGDIPEGYSVSREKKERFSLILESASTNQTSMYLCASSPLDRGPEKLFFGSGTQLSVL.

This clonotype was counted many times. The chain has TRBV7-2 and TRBJ1-6; a possible D gene is TRBD1 (5 bases). Trimming removed 5 bases at V and 4 bases at J, with 21 bases between. The germline V gene encodes CDR1 SGHTA and CDR2 FQGNSA. The CDR3 totals 18 residues. CDR3 region: CASSPELLRDGYNSPLHF. The DNA for the CDR3 is TGTGCCAGCAGCCCCGAGTTACTCCGGGACGGTTATAATTCACCCCTCCACTTT.

This clonotype was detected many times. The J gene is TRBJ1-2, the V gene TRBV7-9; no definite D call. Germline values: CDR1 SEHNR, CDR2 FQNEAQ (reference sequence). Trimming shortened V by 1 base and J by 4 bases, and 10 bases separated the two germline ends. The CDR3 is made up of 14 amino acids. The CDR3 is CASSLEADIYGYTF. Here the CDR3 DNA reads TGTGCCAGCAGCTTAGAGGCAGATATCTATGGCTACACCTTC.

This clonotype has only a few counts. The chain links TRBV27 to TRBJ2-7; D remains unclear. This CDR3 contains 13 residues. Germline V CDR1 and CDR2: MNHEY, SMNVEV (reference sequence). Trimming took off 1 base at V and 4 bases at J, with 8 bases between the two ends. In DNA form, the CDR3 reads TGTGCCAGCAGTTTATTTCCAGGATACGAGCAGTACTTC. Translation gives CASSLFPGYEQYF.

J is TRBJ2-1 and V is TRBV4-3; TRBD1 aligns across 7 bases. The V gene's germline CDR1 is LGHNA and CDR2 YSLEER. The CDR3 totals 18 residues. V gave up 0 bases and J gave up 0 bases; unmatched junction bases: 8. CDR3 amino acids: CASSQDSLSGGSYNEQFF. DNA for the CDR3: TGCGCCAGCAGCCAAGACTCACTCTCAGGGGGCTCCTACAATGAGCAGTTCTTC.

This clonotype was detected ten times or more. This chain links TRBV7-2 with TRBJ2-7; D is tentatively TRBD1 or TRBD2 (5 bases each). Trimming left V 3 bases short and J 2 bases short, with 20 bases between. CDR1 is SGHTA and CDR2 is FQGNSA in the germline V gene. There are 17 residues in the CDR3. Here the CDR3 DNA reads TGTGCCAGCAGCTTTCGCCGGGGCGCTGCCCTACCCTACGAGCAGTACTTC. Amino acid sequence: CASSFRRGAALPYEQYF.

In its sample, this clonotype was seen many times. The chain is built from TRBV6-2 or TRBV6-3 and TRBJ2-7, with 7 bases aligning to TRBD1. This CDR3 spans 16 amino acids. V shed 2 bases and J 2 bases; nucleotides not matched to a gene: 9. Germline V gene data show CDR1 as MNHEY and CDR2 as SVGEGT. The DNA for the CDR3 is TGTGCCAGCAGTTACGACCGGGACAGTGTGACCTACGAGCAGTACTTC. Protein: CASSYDRDSVTYEQYF.

The rearrangement uses TRBV6-5 and TRBJ2-3; D ambiguous. The CDR3 consists of 12 residues. Trimming took off 0 bases at V and 5 bases at J, with 3 bases between the two ends. Germline V gene data show CDR1 as MNHEY and CDR2 as SVGAGI. CDR3 bases: TGTGCCAGCAGTTACTCAGGAGATACGCAGTATTTT. Its translation is CASSYSGDTQYF.

This clonotype was picked up a small number of times. CDR3 bases: TGTGCCAGCAGTTACTTCCCCCCCGGGAGGAGCACTGAAGCTTTCTTT. This translates into CASSYFPPGRSTEAFF. V usage is TRBV6-2 or TRBV6-3 and J usage is TRBJ1-1, with D uncertain. Deletions cut 1 base from V and 4 bases from J, with 16 bases between. CDR3 length: 16 residues. CDR1 MNHEY and CDR2 SVGEGT come from the germline V gene.

This clonotype has a handful of counts. The DNA of the CDR3 is TGCAGTGCTAGAGATCCCATTGGTGGGCCGACGATTAATTCACCCCTCCACTTT. Translated, it gives CSARDPIGGPTINSPLHF. The chain combines TRBV20-1 with TRBJ1-6; D unclear. The germline V gene encodes CDR1 DFQATT and CDR2 SNEGSKA (reference sequence). V gave up 0 bases and J gave up 6 bases, with 21 bases separating them. This CDR3 comprises 18 residues.

This clonotype was recorded at least ten times. The V call is TRBV6-1, the J call TRBJ2-7; D is possibly TRBD1 (5 bases). Germline CDR1 MNHNS, CDR2 SASEGT. The germline V and J ends were trimmed by 5 bases and 3 bases, with 11 bases remaining between them. The CDR3 totals 13 residues. The DNA of the CDR3 is TGTGCCAGCAGTCATGGACACGACTACGAGCAGTACTTC. This gives the protein CASSHGHDYEQYF.

This clonotype was observed many times. This sequence joins TRBV7-9 and TRBJ2-1; D may be TRBD2 (6 bases). Trimming cost V 1 base and J 6 bases, with 10 bases left between them. CDR1 SEHNR and CDR2 FQNEAQ come from the germline V gene (reference sequence). The CDR3 covers 14 residues. CDR3 region: CASSLELAGNEQFF. The CDR3 DNA reads as TGTGCCAGCAGCTTAGAACTAGCCGGCAATGAGCAGTTCTTC.

This clonotype was seen repeatedly, ten times or more. This chain uses TRBV7-2 with TRBJ1-6; D gene unclear. The ends were cut back, 4 bases at V and 3 bases at J, with 16 bases in the middle. This CDR3 is 17 amino acids long. Germline CDR1 and CDR2: SGHTA and FQGNSA. The CDR3 nucleotides are TGTGCCAGCAGCTCACCAATCCGTCATGGCTATAATTCACCCCTCCACTTT. It translates to CASSSPIRHGYNSPLHF.

In its sample, this clonotype was seen many times. The V gene is TRBV28, the J gene TRBJ2-6, with D perhaps TRBD1 (6 bases). The CDR3 consists of 16 residues. Germline CDR1 MDHEN, CDR2 SYDVKM. Trimming removed 2 bases from V and 4 bases from J, with 12 bases in between. The CDR3 protein is CASSLGDTDGANVLTF. The CDR3 nucleotides are TGTGCCAGCAGTTTAGGGGACACCGACGGGGCCAACGTCCTGACTTTC.

This clonotype was observed at least ten times. CDR3 in DNA: TGTGCCAGCAGTTACGGAGGACTAGCGGGGAGGGACATTCAGTACTTC. Translating it yields CASSYGGLAGRDIQYF. The chain links TRBV6-2 or TRBV6-3 to TRBJ2-4, with 12 bases fitting TRBD2. The J segment lost 8 bases and the V segment lost 2 bases, leaving 7 bases of the junction unmatched. The germline V gene has CDR1 MNHEY and CDR2 SVGEGT. The CDR3 is made up of 16 amino acids.

This chain joins TRBV7-9 and TRBJ1-2, with D uncertain. Trimming cost V 0 bases and J 8 bases, with 13 bases left between them. Germline CDR1 and CDR2: SEHNR and FQNEAQ (reference sequence). CDR3 length equals 14 residues. The CDR3 DNA reads TGTGCCAGCAGCTTAGCGTGGGATACCGGGGGCTACACCTTC. Residues: CASSLAWDTGGYTF.

There are a few counts of this clonotype. The chain recombines TRBV19 with TRBJ2-1; no clear D. V dropped 3 bases and J dropped 1 base, with 13 bases sitting between them. Germline values: CDR1 LNHDA, CDR2 SQIVND (reference sequence). The CDR3 has 16 residues. CDR3 amino acids: CASSMESWDSYNEQFF. The CDR3 bases are TGTGCCAGTAGTATGGAGAGTTGGGATTCCTACAATGAGCAGTTCTTC.

This clonotype was counted only a few times. CDR3 DNA sequence: TGTGCCAGCAGCTGGGGTCGGGGTCCTCCTAGTGATTCAGATACGCAGTATTTT. Its translation is CASSWGRGPPSDSDTQYF. This chain links TRBV5-5 with TRBJ2-3; possibly TRBD2 for D (5 bases). V was shortened by 3 bases and J by 4 bases, with 24 bases between the two germline ends. Germline-derived CDR1 and CDR2 are SGHKS and YYEKEE (reference sequence). The CDR3 length is 18 residues.

The chain recombines TRBV9 with TRBJ2-1, with no clear D. The germline V and J ends were trimmed by 0 bases and 4 bases, with 5 bases remaining between them. This CDR3 has 13 residues. Looked up from germline, CDR1 is SGDLS and CDR2 is YYNGEE. CDR3 in DNA: TGTGCCAGCAGCGTAGGGATTTACAATGAGCAGTTCTTC. It specifies CASSVGIYNEQFF. Together with reference TRBV9 and TRBJ2-1, the CDR3 gives the full variable domain: DSGVTQTPKHLITATGQRVTLRCSPRSGDLSVYWYQQSLDQGLQFLIQYYNGEERAKGNILERFSAQQFPDLHSELNLSSLELGDSALYFCASSVGIYNEQFFGPGTRLTVL.

The CDR3 DNA follows: TGTGCCAGTAGTATCGGGGCAGGGGACTACAATGAGCAGTTCTTC. Its protein is CASSIGAGDYNEQFF. The V call is TRBV19, the J call TRBJ2-1; perhaps TRBD1 as D (6 bases). The CDR3 is 15 amino acids. Germline CDR1 LNHDA, CDR2 SQIVND (reference sequence). The V gene lost 3 bases and the J gene lost 3 bases, with 12 bases spanning the gap.

CDR3 in amino acids: CALTAGDGYTF. The DNA for the CDR3 is TGTGCCCTAACGGCGGGGGATGGCTACACCTTC. The chain uses TRBV2 and TRBJ1-2, with D maybe TRBD1 (5 bases). The germline V gene has CDR1 SNHLY and CDR2 FYNNEI. CDR3 length: 11 residues. V lost 11 bases and J lost 6, with 13 bases in between.

This clonotype was observed many times. V and J are TRBV28 and TRBJ2-7, with unresolved D. CDR3 length equals 13 residues. V was cut by 3 bases and J by 3 bases, with 9 bases left in between. CDR1 and CDR2 from the germline V gene are MDHEN and SYDVKM. In DNA, the CDR3 is TGTGCCAGCAGTTTTGGGCAGAGCTACGAGCAGTACTTC. This gives the protein CASSFGQSYEQYF.

The table lists this clonotype with many counts. This chain connects TRBV10-3 to TRBJ1-2; D is ambiguous. CDR1 is ENHRY and CDR2 is SYGVKD in the germline V gene. Trimming removed 2 bases at V and 5 bases at J, with 9 bases between. The CDR3 runs to 13 residues. CDR3 amino acids: CAISEEDLYGYTF. The CDR3 DNA reads as TGTGCCATCAGTGAGGAGGATCTTTATGGCTACACCTTC.

The chain combines TRBV29-1 with TRBJ1-2, with D possibly matching TRBD1 (5 bases). Germline CDR1 is SQVTM and CDR2 is ANQGSEA. Trimming took off 3 bases at V and 1 base at J, with 27 bases between the two ends. This CDR3 has 19 amino acids. In DNA, the CDR3 is TGCAGCGTTGACGAAAGGACACGGGCGTCCCCTGAGTATAACTATGGCTACACCTTC. The encoded protein is CSVDERTRASPEYNYGYTF.

The rearrangement joins TRBV5-5 to TRBJ2-2; no definite D call. The CDR3 consists of 15 residues. Germline V gene lookup returns CDR1 SGHKS and CDR2 YYEKEE (reference sequence). V was clipped by 3 bases and J by 3 bases, with 12 bases between them. CDR3 DNA: TGTGCCAGCAGCTATGTAGGTCGGGACACCGGGGAGCTGTTTTTT. Translating it yields CASSYVGRDTGELFF.

This clonotype was counted between two and nine times. The chain carries TRBV7-6 and TRBJ2-5, with D possibly being TRBD2 (5 bases). Deletions cut 8 bases from V and 0 bases from J, with 16 bases between. Germline V CDR1 and CDR2: SGHVS, FNYEAQ. The CDR3 is 15 residues long. The CDR3 region is CASAQRPGYQETQYF. The DNA of the CDR3 is TGTGCCAGCGCCCAGAGACCGGGGTACCAAGAGACCCAGTACTTC.